This entry features one T cell receptor beta chain sequence. The data stem from a study of PD-1 blockade in classical Hodgkin lymphoma. The time point is: cycle 4 day 1 (C4D1), after five to seven weeks of nivolumab. All patients experienced relapse after autologous stem cell transplantation, and brentuximab vedotin exposure was variable. The data were produced by immunoSEQ multiplex PCR, yet TCRdb's version contains in-frame clones alone and is incomplete. In the table there are about 41,000 clones, 65% to 70% of which are singletons. Trimming at V came to 5 bases and at J to 5 bases, leaving 15 bases not matched to a gene. The germline V gene has CDR1 SGHNT and CDR2 YENEEA. This CDR3 comprises 18 residues.

Sequenced here: peripheral blood mononuclear cells (PBMCs), sampled before the fourth cycle of nivolumab. The TCR was taken from a human donor with classical Hodgkin lymphoma. The chain links TRBV11-3 to TRBJ2-5; TRBD1 aligns across 12 bases. The CDR3 DNA follows: TGTGCCAGCAGCAGCTCTCGAGCTGGGACAGGGGGCACTGAGACCCAGTACTTC. It yields the protein CASSSSRAGTGGTETQYF. Variable domain in full (rest from reference TRBV11-3 and TRBJ2-5): EAGVVQSPRYKIIEKKQPVAFWCNPISGHNTLYWYLQNLGQGPELLIRYENEEAVDDSQLPKDRFSAERLKGVDSTLKIQPAELGDSAVYLCASSSSRAGTGGTETQYFGPGTRLLVL.